The 25 T cell receptor beta chains in this list originate from one sample, sequenced in a study of T cells after posttransplantation cyclophosphamide. Profiling relied on immunoSEQ multiplex PCR, and the TCRdb table lists in-frame clones only, not all of them. The sample was found to contain tens of thousands of clones, and every one recurs. Sequenced: PBMCs. These receptors came from a woman in her fifties or sixties in good health, CMV-negative, and a related stem cell transplant donor.

The gene calls are TRBV30 and TRBJ1-2; D is undetermined. The CDR3 is 13 amino acids. With 0 bases removed from V and 2 bases from J, the gap between germline ends came to 7 bases. The V gene's germline CDR1 is GTSNPN and CDR2 SVGIG (reference sequence). CDR3 loop: CAWSVVQNYGYTF. DNA for the CDR3: TGTGCCTGGAGTGTAGTACAGAACTATGGCTACACCTTC.

This clone was counted at least ten times. The chain recombines TRBV2 with TRBJ1-5, with 9 bases aligning to TRBD1. The CDR3 totals 16 residues. V lost 5 bases and J lost 6; bases outside the gene matches: 11. Germline CDR1 and CDR2: SNHLY and FYNNEI. The CDR3 DNA reads as TGTGCCAGCAGTTTTACCCTCGGACAGGGGATTCAGCCCCAGCATTTT. It yields the protein CASSFTLGQGIQPQHF.

This clone has ten or more counts. The gene calls are TRBV19 and TRBJ2-1; D may be TRBD1 (7 bases). Germline CDR1 LNHDA, CDR2 SQIVND (reference sequence). Trimming removed 8 bases at V and 8 bases at J, with 10 bases between. The CDR3 covers 11 residues. CDR3 in amino acids: CASPRGDEQFF. CDR3 in DNA: TGTGCCAGTCCCAGGGGGGATGAGCAGTTCTTC.

The table lists this clone with many counts. CDR3: CSVGTSGGDEQYF. CDR3 DNA sequence: TGCAGCGTTGGAACTAGCGGGGGTGACGAGCAGTACTTC. The V gene is TRBV29-1, the J gene TRBJ2-7; 11 bases are a match to TRBD2. Unmatched junction bases numbered 4, after V lost 4 bases and J lost 5 bases. The CDR3 loop spans 13 amino acids. CDR1 is SQVTM, CDR2 ANQGSEA, per germline.

This clone was observed at least ten times. This sequence joins TRBV19 and TRBJ1-2; D might be TRBD1 (5 bases). The CDR3 runs to 13 residues. Deletions cut 7 bases from V and 0 bases from J, with 9 bases between. The germline CDR1 and CDR2 sequences are LNHDA and SQIVND (reference sequence). CDR3 nucleotide sequence: TGTGCCAGTACCGACAGCGCTAACTATGGCTACACCTTC. It yields the protein CASTDSANYGYTF.

At least ten counts were recorded for this clone. The rearrangement uses TRBV29-1 and TRBJ1-4, with 8 nucleotides matching TRBD1. The CDR3 has 14 residues. Trimming took 6 bases from V and 7 from J; bases not matched to a gene: 10. From germline, CDR1 is SQVTM and CDR2 ANQGSEA. As DNA, the CDR3 is TGCAGCGTGGAACAGGGGGGACGAGGTGAAAAACTGTTTTTT. It yields the protein CSVEQGGRGEKLFF.

In its sample, this clone was seen many times. V and J are TRBV12-3 or TRBV12-4 and TRBJ2-7; 13 bases map to TRBD2. The length of the CDR3 is 15 residues. Losses at the gene ends were 6 bases for V and 7 bases for J; bases not matched to a gene: 9. The CDR3 nucleotides are TGTGCCAGCAGCCGTACTAGCGGGGGGGCTAATGAGCAGTACTTC. It yields the protein CASSRTSGGANEQYF.

There are a few counts of this clone. V and J are TRBV29-1 and TRBJ2-6, with D unresolved. V was shortened by 3 bases and J by 0 bases, with 12 bases between the two germline ends. Germline V gene lookup returns CDR1 SQVTM and CDR2 ANQGSEA. The CDR3 is 16 residues long. The CDR3 DNA reads as TGCAGCGTTGAGTGGGCTCCGAGCTCTGGGGCCAACGTCCTGACTTTC. Its translation: CSVEWAPSSGANVLTF. Variable domain in full (rest from reference TRBV29-1 and TRBJ2-6): SAVISQKPSRDICQRGTSLTIQCQVDSQVTMMFWYRQQPGQSLTLIATANQGSEATYESGFVIDKFPISRPNLTFSTLTVSNMSPEDSSIYLCSVEWAPSSGANVLTFGAGSRLTVL.

At least ten counts were recorded for this clone. This sequence joins TRBV27 and TRBJ2-7, with D maybe TRBD1 (6 bases). The CDR3 is made up of 14 amino acids. CDR1 is MNHEY and CDR2 is SMNVEV in the germline V gene (reference sequence). Trimming shortened V by 3 bases and J by 4 bases, and 13 bases separated the two germline ends. CDR3 DNA sequence: TGTGCCAGCAGTTTGGACAGATTCTTTTACGAGCAGTACTTC. Its protein product is CASSLDRFFYEQYF.

This clone was detected only a few times. This chain uses TRBV6-6 with TRBJ1-5; D might be TRBD1 (5 bases). Trimming cost V 0 bases and J 5 bases, with 11 bases left between them. CDR3 size: 15 residues. CDR1 and CDR2 (germline): MNHNY, SVGAGI (reference sequence). CDR3 nucleotides: TGTGCCAGCAGTTACTCGGGGGGTGGGGATCAGCCCCAGCATTTT. Its translation is CASSYSGGGDQPQHF.

This clone was detected many times. The V call is TRBV7-3, the J call TRBJ2-3, with a weak D call TRBD2 (5 bases). V was shortened by 5 bases and J by 1 base, with 22 bases between the two germline ends. Germline loops: CDR1 SGHTA, CDR2 FQGTGA. The CDR3 spans 18 residues. CDR3 DNA: TGTGCCAGCAGCCGCAACGGGGTAGTCGGGATAGGCACAGATACGCAGTATTTT. Its protein product is CASSRNGVVGIGTDTQYF.

This clone was seen at least ten times. The gene calls are TRBV5-1 and TRBJ2-7; 9 bases line up with TRBD2. V shed 4 bases, J shed 5 bases, and the junction held 19 bases outside the gene matches. CDR1 is SGHRS and CDR2 is YFSETQ in the germline V gene. CDR3 length: 18 amino acids. CDR3 protein: CASSLLSSGTLSGHEQYF. The CDR3 bases are TGCGCCAGCAGCCTACTCTCTAGCGGGACCCTCTCGGGGCACGAGCAGTACTTC.

At least ten counts were recorded for this clone. The chain combines TRBV27 with TRBJ1-1, with 7 nucleotides matching TRBD1. The CDR3 totals 15 residues. CDR1 is MNHEY and CDR2 is SMNVEV in the germline V gene (reference sequence). With V trimmed by 0 bases and J by 1 base, 2 bases remained unmatched. CDR3 amino acids: CASSLSRTGNTEAFF. The CDR3 DNA reads TGTGCCAGCAGTTTATCGCGGACAGGGAACACTGAAGCTTTCTTT.

This clone occurred many times. The V and J genes are TRBV10-3 and TRBJ1-1; TRBD1 might be the D (6 bases). V was shortened by 11 bases and J by 1 base, with 17 bases between the two germline ends. CDR1 is ENHRY and CDR2 is SYGVKD in the germline V gene. The CDR3 totals 14 residues. The CDR3 bases are TGTGCCGTCTCCTTACAGGGAACGAACACTGAAGCTTTCTTT. It is translated as CAVSLQGTNTEAFF.

Many counts were recorded for this clone. The chain employs TRBV12-3 or TRBV12-4 and TRBJ1-1; tentative D call: TRBD1 (6 bases). V was shortened by 5 bases and J by 5 bases, with 15 bases between the two germline ends. CDR3 length: 14 residues. The CDR3 protein is CASSTYRVRTEAFF. The CDR3 bases are TGTGCCAGCAGTACCTACAGGGTGAGGACTGAAGCTTTCTTT.

Many counts were recorded for this clone. The chain is built from TRBV7-2 and TRBJ1-6; the D is unclear. V lost 5 bases and J 0 bases, leaving 11 bases between the germline ends. CDR3 length: 16 residues. Germline lookup yields CDR1 SGHTA and CDR2 FQGNSA. CDR3 amino acids: CASSPPGPSYNSPLHF. The CDR3 DNA reads as TGTGCCAGCAGCCCCCCCGGTCCCTCCTATAATTCACCCCTCCACTTT. Based on the CDR3 plus reference TRBV7-2 and TRBJ1-6, the full variable domain is GAGVSQSPSNKVTEKGKDVELRCDPISGHTALYWYRQSLGQGLEFLIYFQGNSAPDKSGLPSDRFSAERTGGSVSTLTIQRTQQEDSAVYLCASSPPGPSYNSPLHFGNGTRLTVT.

This clone was found a few times. The rearrangement uses TRBV12-3 or TRBV12-4 and TRBJ2-7; tentatively, D is TRBD1 (5 bases). The V end lost 6 bases, the J end lost 2 bases, and 17 bases lay between the germline ends. The CDR3 consists of 15 residues. The CDR3 loop reads CASSAQVHRTYEQYF. The CDR3 nucleotides are TGTGCCAGCAGCGCACAGGTCCACCGTACCTACGAGCAGTACTTC.

Only a few counts were recorded for this clone. The V and J genes are TRBV9 and TRBJ1-6; D ambiguous. Germline V gene sequence: CDR1 SGDLS, CDR2 YYNGEE. V shed 2 bases and J shed 7 bases, with 10 bases lying between them. The CDR3 has 14 amino acids. The CDR3 DNA is TGTGCCAGCAGCGTCGCGGGTCCAAATTCACCCCTCCACTTT. Translated, it gives CASSVAGPNSPLHF.

This clone was seen more than once but under ten times. The CDR3, as DNA: TGTGCCAGCAGCTTAGGGGACAGGGCAATATATAATTCACCCCTCCACTTT. Encoded protein: CASSLGDRAIYNSPLHF. The chain carries TRBV11-2 and TRBJ1-6; 9 bases are shared with TRBD1. The CDR3 spans 17 residues. V lost 1 base, J lost 4 bases, and 5 bases stayed unmatched. Germline V gene sequence: CDR1 SGHAT, CDR2 FQNNGV.

This clone showed up many times. This chain joins TRBV7-8 and TRBJ1-1; D might be TRBD1 (6 bases). Germline V CDR1 and CDR2: SGHVS, FQNEAQ. With 5 bases removed from V and 4 bases from J, the gap between germline ends came to 17 bases. The CDR3 contains 15 residues. The CDR3 nucleotides are TGTGCCAGCAGCAGTAGGGGGTATATAAGCACTGAAGCTTTCTTT. This encodes CASSSRGYISTEAFF.

This clone was observed many times. V gene TRBV7-9 combines with J gene TRBJ2-3; 7 nucleotides match TRBD2. The CDR3 has 17 residues. The V gene's germline CDR1 is SEHNR and CDR2 FQNEAQ (reference sequence). V lost 5 bases and J lost 1; bases outside the gene matches: 12. Here the CDR3 DNA reads TGTGCCAGCAGCCCCGGGGTGGGCGGGGGAGGCACAGATACGCAGTATTTT. Protein product: CASSPGVGGGGTDTQYF.

This clone appeared many times. The rearrangement joins TRBV5-6 to TRBJ2-7; D unclear. The CDR3 is 11 amino acids. CDR1 and CDR2 (germline): SGHDT, YYEEEE. Trimming took 4 bases from V and 1 from J, leaving 3 bases between them. CDR3 coding DNA: TGTGCCAGCAGCCGTTCCTACGAGCAGTACTTC. Residues: CASSRSYEQYF. The variable domain in full, completed from reference TRBV5-6 and TRBJ2-7, reads DAGVTQSPTHLIKTRGQQVTLRCSPKSGHDTVSWYQQALGQGPQFIFQYYEEEERQRGNFPDRFSGHQFPNYSSELNVNALLLGDSALYLCASSRSYEQYFGPGTRLTVT.

This clone was seen at least ten times. This chain links TRBV6-5 with TRBJ2-1, with 9 bases matching TRBD2. Germline V gene sequence: CDR1 MNHEY, CDR2 SVGAGI. This CDR3 comprises 15 residues. V lost 7 bases and J lost 6; bases outside the gene matches: 10. The CDR3 here is CASTRSGSGGNEQFF. In DNA form, the CDR3 reads TGTGCCAGCACCCGTAGCGGGAGCGGTGGCAATGAGCAGTTCTTC.

This clone appeared a few times. The chain recombines TRBV28 with TRBJ2-3, with 9 positions matching TRBD2. V lost 7 bases and J lost 2; bases outside the gene matches: 4. CDR1 is MDHEN, CDR2 SYDVKM, per germline. This CDR3 contains 14 residues. The CDR3 reads CASTPSGVTDTQYF. The CDR3 nucleotides read TGTGCCAGCACCCCTAGCGGGGTCACAGATACGCAGTATTTT.

This clone occurred many times. This chain joins TRBV6-2 or TRBV6-3 and TRBJ1-6; D possibly corresponds to TRBD1 (5 bases). This CDR3 comprises 17 residues. V lost 5 bases and J 0 bases, leaving 14 bases between the germline ends. Germline CDR1 is MNHEY and CDR2 is SVGEGT. The DNA for the CDR3 is TGTGCCAGCAGTGCCGTGGGGCAGGGCTCCTATAATTCACCCCTCCACTTT. This translates into CASSAVGQGSYNSPLHF.